These T cell receptor beta chains were read from a single sample in a study of T cells after yellow fever vaccination. Each CDR3 protein is one row after TCRdb ran MiXCR on the 5' RACE reads. Here the sample spans around 550,000 distinct CDR3 sequences, 15% to 20% being singletons. Sequences were derived from PBMCs, sampled 15 days after the yellow fever booster vaccination. Receptors were obtained from a man aged 25-45 years who received the YFV17D yellow fever vaccine. The CDR3 runs from the conserved cysteine through the conserved F or W. Fields, in order: CDR3 protein, CDR3 DNA, clone size, V gene, J gene, D gene. A D gene is named only where the DNA matches it firmly. Size is stated for part of the rows, as once, few or many counts, or as a class when the clone is expanded.

cdr3_aa: CASSQTSAGVPDTQYF
cdr3_nt: TGTGCCAGCAGCCAAACTTCAGCGGGAGTACCAGATACGCAGTATTTT
clone_size: once
v_call: TRBV9
j_call: TRBJ2-3
d_call: TRBD2

cdr3_aa: CASSFGDRIYNEQFF
cdr3_nt: TGTGCCAGCAGTTTTGGGGACAGGATCTACAATGAGCAGTTCTTC
clone_size: -
v_call: TRBV12-3/TRBV12-4
j_call: TRBJ2-1
d_call: TRBD1

cdr3_aa: CASRAPMGPNIGELFF
cdr3_nt: TGTGCCAGCAGGGCTCCCATGGGGCCGAATATCGGGGAGCTGTTTTTT
clone_size: -
v_call: TRBV28
j_call: TRBJ2-2
d_call: -

cdr3_aa: CSARVLGSGAGHGTDTQYF
cdr3_nt: TGCAGTGCTAGAGTGTTGGGATCGGGAGCGGGACATGGCACAGATACGCAGTATTTT
clone_size: few
v_call: TRBV20-1
j_call: TRBJ2-3
d_call: -

cdr3_aa: CASSRLAGGLGETQYF
cdr3_nt: TGTGCCAGCAGCAGACTAGCGGGAGGGCTAGGAGAGACCCAGTACTTC
clone_size: -
v_call: TRBV9
j_call: TRBJ2-5
d_call: TRBD2

cdr3_aa: CASSEVGGSSYEQYF
cdr3_nt: TGTGCCAGCAGTGAAGTCGGGGGGTCGTCCTACGAGCAGTACTTC
clone_size: -
v_call: TRBV6-1
j_call: TRBJ2-7
d_call: TRBD2

cdr3_aa: CASNRGVSTDTQYF
cdr3_nt: TGTGCCAGCAACCGTGGGGTTAGCACAGATACGCAGTATTTT
clone_size: -
v_call: TRBV6-1
j_call: TRBJ2-3
d_call: -

cdr3_aa: CATSGINQPQHF
cdr3_nt: TGTGCCACCAGTGGCATCAATCAGCCCCAGCATTTT
clone_size: -
v_call: TRBV24-1
j_call: TRBJ1-5
d_call: -

cdr3_aa: CASSLNSFGPQHF
cdr3_nt: TGTGCCAGCAGTTTAAACAGCTTTGGGCCCCAGCATTTT
clone_size: -
v_call: TRBV12-3/TRBV12-4
j_call: TRBJ1-5
d_call: -

cdr3_aa: CASSLRSSPGYTDTQYF
cdr3_nt: TGTGCCAGCAGCTTACGGTCGTCCCCGGGGTACACAGATACGCAGTATTTT
clone_size: -
v_call: TRBV11-2
j_call: TRBJ2-3
d_call: -

cdr3_aa: CSVLTDPNYEQFF
cdr3_nt: TGCAGTGTCCTGACTGATCCCAATTATGAGCAGTTCTTC
clone_size: -
v_call: TRBV20-1
j_call: TRBJ2-1
d_call: -

cdr3_aa: CASSPGSPFYNEQFF
cdr3_nt: TGTGCCAGCAGTCCAGGGTCACCCTTCTACAATGAGCAGTTCTTC
clone_size: -
v_call: TRBV27
j_call: TRBJ2-1
d_call: -

cdr3_aa: CASSSVRGGETQYF
cdr3_nt: TGTGCCAGCAGTTCCGTAAGGGGGGGCGAGACCCAGTACTTC
clone_size: few
v_call: TRBV12-3/TRBV12-4
j_call: TRBJ2-5
d_call: -

cdr3_aa: CASSAASSGGSYNEQFF
cdr3_nt: TGTGCCAGCAGCGCCGCCTCTAGCGGGGGCTCCTACAATGAGCAGTTCTTC
clone_size: few
v_call: TRBV7-3
j_call: TRBJ2-1
d_call: TRBD2

cdr3_aa: CASSQGSGGNYGYTF
cdr3_nt: TGCGCCAGCAGCCAAGGGTCAGGGGGGAACTATGGCTACACCTTC
clone_size: -
v_call: TRBV4-3
j_call: TRBJ1-2
d_call: TRBD1

cdr3_aa: CASSLDTAYGYTF
cdr3_nt: TGTGCCAGCAGTTTAGACACAGCCTATGGCTACACCTTC
clone_size: few
v_call: TRBV12-3/TRBV12-4
j_call: TRBJ1-2
d_call: -

cdr3_aa: CSARQMNTEAFF
cdr3_nt: TGCAGTGCAAGACAGATGAACACTGAAGCTTTCTTT
clone_size: -
v_call: TRBV20-1
j_call: TRBJ1-1
d_call: -

cdr3_aa: CASMVTGNQPQHF
cdr3_nt: TGTGCCAGTATGGTGACCGGCAATCAGCCCCAGCATTTT
clone_size: -
v_call: TRBV19
j_call: TRBJ1-5
d_call: -

cdr3_aa: CASSVTGTGNEQFF
cdr3_nt: TGTGCCAGCAGCGTAACAGGGACCGGCAATGAGCAGTTCTTC
clone_size: -
v_call: TRBV5-4
j_call: TRBJ2-1
d_call: -

cdr3_aa: CASSVTLAGEFGYNEQFF
cdr3_nt: TGTGCCAGCAGCGTCACACTAGCGGGAGAATTTGGCTACAATGAGCAGTTCTTC
clone_size: -
v_call: TRBV9
j_call: TRBJ2-1
d_call: TRBD2

cdr3_aa: CSATYAEQFF
cdr3_nt: TGCAGTGCTACGTATGCTGAGCAGTTCTTC
clone_size: few
v_call: TRBV20-1
j_call: TRBJ2-1
d_call: -

cdr3_aa: CASSLEAGAVYF
cdr3_nt: TGCGCCAGCAGCTTGGAAGCGGGAGCCGTGTACTTC
clone_size: -
v_call: TRBV5-1
j_call: TRBJ2-7
d_call: TRBD2

cdr3_aa: CASSLSPLETQYF
cdr3_nt: TGCGCCAGCAGCTTATCTCCATTAGAGACCCAGTACTTC
clone_size: -
v_call: TRBV5-1
j_call: TRBJ2-5
d_call: -

cdr3_aa: CASSHSGTSEKYF
cdr3_nt: TGCGCCAGCAGCCATTCCGGGACTAGCGAAAAGTACTTC
clone_size: -
v_call: TRBV4-3
j_call: TRBJ2-4
d_call: TRBD2

cdr3_aa: CASRKTGMDYGYTF
cdr3_nt: TGTGCCAGCAGGAAAACAGGGATGGACTATGGCTACACCTTC
clone_size: -
v_call: TRBV7-2
j_call: TRBJ1-2
d_call: -

cdr3_aa: CSAPLPGGDNEKLFF
cdr3_nt: TGCAGTGCTCCCCTACCAGGGGGGGATAATGAAAAACTGTTTTTT
clone_size: few
v_call: TRBV20-1
j_call: TRBJ1-4
d_call: TRBD1

cdr3_aa: CASSLIGTRTDTQYF
cdr3_nt: TGTGCCAGCAGCTTAATTGGGACCAGGACAGATACGCAGTATTTT
clone_size: few
v_call: TRBV7-2
j_call: TRBJ2-3
d_call: -

cdr3_aa: CASSFVALAGVWEQYF
cdr3_nt: TGCGCCAGCAGCTTTGTGGCTCTAGCGGGAGTCTGGGAGCAGTACTTC
clone_size: -
v_call: TRBV5-1
j_call: TRBJ2-7
d_call: TRBD2

cdr3_aa: CASSGWREAGEQFF
cdr3_nt: TGTGCCAGCAGTGGGTGGCGGGAGGCTGGAGAGCAGTTCTTC
clone_size: -
v_call: TRBV2
j_call: TRBJ2-1
d_call: TRBD2

cdr3_aa: CSVNARAAYGYTF
cdr3_nt: TGCAGCGTTAACGCCCGGGCCGCCTATGGCTACACCTTC
clone_size: -
v_call: TRBV29-1
j_call: TRBJ1-2
d_call: -

cdr3_aa: CSVEVQGSSYEQYF
cdr3_nt: TGCAGCGTTGAAGTTCAGGGGAGCTCCTACGAGCAGTACTTC
clone_size: -
v_call: TRBV29-1
j_call: TRBJ2-7
d_call: -

cdr3_aa: CASLTPAVGELFF
cdr3_nt: TGTGCCAGCTTAACCCCCGCGGTCGGGGAGCTGTTTTTT
clone_size: few
v_call: TRBV7-2
j_call: TRBJ2-2
d_call: -

cdr3_aa: CSAIGTSGRWGYNEQFF
cdr3_nt: TGCAGTGCTATCGGGACTAGCGGCAGATGGGGCTACAATGAGCAGTTCTTC
clone_size: few
v_call: TRBV20-1
j_call: TRBJ2-1
d_call: TRBD2

cdr3_aa: CASSKAGAEDTQYF
cdr3_nt: TGCGCCAGCAGTAAGGCGGGAGCGGAAGATACGCAGTATTTT
clone_size: -
v_call: TRBV5-1
j_call: TRBJ2-3
d_call: TRBD2

cdr3_aa: CARLRDYEQYF
cdr3_nt: TGTGCCAGGCTCCGGGACTACGAGCAGTACTTC
clone_size: -
v_call: TRBV5-5
j_call: TRBJ2-7
d_call: -

cdr3_aa: CATMLPLTDTQYF
cdr3_nt: TGTGCCACCATGCTTCCCCTGACGGATACGCAGTATTTT
clone_size: -
v_call: TRBV6-1
j_call: TRBJ2-3
d_call: -

cdr3_aa: CASSPVGDTQYF
cdr3_nt: TGTGCCAGCAGTCCGGTGGGGGATACGCAGTATTTT
clone_size: few
v_call: TRBV6-5
j_call: TRBJ2-3
d_call: -

cdr3_aa: CSARWTNSYEQYF
cdr3_nt: TGCAGTGCTAGGTGGACGAACTCCTACGAGCAGTACTTC
clone_size: -
v_call: TRBV20-1
j_call: TRBJ2-7
d_call: -

cdr3_aa: CASSQEMRGPQETQYF
cdr3_nt: TGTGCCAGCAGCCAAGAAATGAGGGGACCCCAAGAGACCCAGTACTTC
clone_size: -
v_call: TRBV14
j_call: TRBJ2-5
d_call: -

cdr3_aa: CASSLGGIYEQYF
cdr3_nt: TGCGCCAGCAGCTTGGGGGGCATTTACGAGCAGTACTTC
clone_size: many
v_call: TRBV12-3/TRBV12-4
j_call: TRBJ2-7
d_call: -

cdr3_aa: CASSLRGAYQPQHF
cdr3_nt: TGTGCCAGCAGCTTACGTGGGGCGTATCAGCCCCAGCATTTT
clone_size: -
v_call: TRBV7-8
j_call: TRBJ1-5
d_call: -

cdr3_aa: CSAYGVDTQYF
cdr3_nt: TGCAGTGCTTACGGGGTAGATACGCAGTATTTT
clone_size: few
v_call: TRBV20-1
j_call: TRBJ2-3
d_call: -

cdr3_aa: CAISDGRDQPQHF
cdr3_nt: TGTGCCATCAGTGATGGACGTGACCAGCCCCAGCATTTT
clone_size: -
v_call: TRBV10-3
j_call: TRBJ1-5
d_call: -

cdr3_aa: CASSLGERYEQYF
cdr3_nt: TGTGCCAGCAGCTTAGGAGAGCGCTACGAGCAGTACTTC
clone_size: few
v_call: TRBV7-2
j_call: TRBJ2-7
d_call: -

cdr3_aa: CAWSVLPGGNEQYF
cdr3_nt: TGTGCCTGGAGTGTATTACCCGGGGGCAACGAGCAGTACTTC
clone_size: -
v_call: TRBV30
j_call: TRBJ2-7
d_call: -

cdr3_aa: CASSQALEGPYEQYF
cdr3_nt: TGCGCCAGCAGCCAAGCCCTCGAGGGGCCCTACGAGCAGTACTTC
clone_size: -
v_call: TRBV4-3
j_call: TRBJ2-7
d_call: -

cdr3_aa: CSVEFIRGSYNEQFF
cdr3_nt: TGCAGCGTTGAATTTATTCGGGGCTCCTACAATGAGCAGTTCTTC
clone_size: -
v_call: TRBV29-1
j_call: TRBJ2-1
d_call: -

cdr3_aa: CATTGPGNTEAFF
cdr3_nt: TGTGCCACCACAGGGCCGGGGAACACTGAAGCTTTCTTT
clone_size: -
v_call: TRBV10-3
j_call: TRBJ1-1
d_call: -

cdr3_aa: CASNKDRINQPQHF
cdr3_nt: TGTGCCAGCAACAAAGACAGAATCAATCAGCCCCAGCATTTT
clone_size: few
v_call: TRBV6-1
j_call: TRBJ1-5
d_call: -

cdr3_aa: CSARDQGQAFF
cdr3_nt: TGCAGTGCTAGAGATCAGGGGCAGGCTTTCTTT
clone_size: few
v_call: TRBV20-1
j_call: TRBJ1-1
d_call: -

cdr3_aa: CASQPPDGYNEQFF
cdr3_nt: TGCGCCAGCCAACCACCGGACGGCTACAATGAGCAGTTCTTC
clone_size: few
v_call: TRBV10-2
j_call: TRBJ2-1
d_call: -

cdr3_aa: CASSPLGQGNTEAFF
cdr3_nt: TGTGCCAGCTCACCCTTGGGACAGGGTAACACTGAAGCTTTCTTT
clone_size: few
v_call: TRBV18
j_call: TRBJ1-1
d_call: TRBD1